A single sample gave rise to the 28 T cell receptor beta chains below, sequenced in a study of blood T cell repertoires in COVID-19. TCRdb's table, derived via immunoSEQ multiplex PCR, lists solely in-frame clones and lacks some. The table has 100,000 to 150,000 clones, 85% to 90% seen once. Sample: peripheral blood. These receptors were obtained from a man in his fifties or sixties with active or convalescent COVID-19.

The chain recombines TRBV19 with TRBJ1-5, with D perhaps matching TRBD1 (6 bases). Germline lookup yields CDR1 LNHDA and CDR2 SQIVND (reference sequence). Trimming took 7 bases from V and 2 from J, leaving 21 bases between them. The CDR3 length is 17 residues. The CDR3 region has the DNA TGTGCCAGTACCTATCCCGGGGGGCGCGACGGCAATCAGCCCCAGCATTTT. It yields the protein CASTYPGGRDGNQPQHF.

The chain joins TRBV7-8 to TRBJ2-1, with 11 bases lining up with TRBD2. CDR1 and CDR2 from the germline V gene are SGHVS and FQNEAQ. The CDR3 runs to 19 residues. Germline trimming cut 5 bases from V and 0 bases from J; bases unmatched to any gene: 12. DNA of the CDR3: TGTGCCAGCAGCCGACCGGGACTAGCGGCCCTCGGCTCCTACAATGAGCAGTTCTTC. Translated, it gives CASSRPGLAALGSYNEQFF. The whole variable domain, remainder taken from reference TRBV7-8 and TRBJ2-1, is GAGVSQSPRYKVAKRGQDVALRCDPISGHVSLFWYQQALGQGPEFLTYFQNEAQLDKSGLPSDRFFAERPEGSVSTLKIQRTQQEDSAVYLCASSRPGLAALGSYNEQFFGPGTRLTVL.

The chain is built from TRBV12-3 or TRBV12-4 and TRBJ2-7; a possible D gene is TRBD2 (5 bases). The V end was cut by 5 bases, the J end by 3 bases, with 8 bases between. The CDR3 extends over 12 amino acids. This chain's CDR3 is CASSPGSYEQYF. Written as DNA, the CDR3 is TGTGCCAGCAGTCCGGGGAGCTACGAGCAGTACTTC.

The chain carries TRBV4-3 and TRBJ1-2; D may be TRBD1 (5 bases). Germline assignment: CDR1 LGHNA and CDR2 YSLEER. Trimming took off 0 bases at V and 4 bases at J, with 12 bases between the two ends. This CDR3 has 15 amino acids. The CDR3 sequence: CASSQELGGGYGYTF. DNA of the CDR3: TGCGCCAGCAGCCAAGAGCTCGGGGGGGGCTATGGCTACACCTTC.

V is TRBV5-8 and J is TRBJ1-5, with 11 bases lining up with TRBD1. J was trimmed by 4 bases and V by 4 bases; bases with no gene match: 4. CDR3 length: 15 residues. Per the germline V gene, CDR1 is SGHTS and CDR2 is YDEGEE. The CDR3 is CASSGGTGGNQPQHF. In DNA, the CDR3 is TGTGCCAGCAGCGGTGGGACAGGGGGGAATCAGCCCCAGCATTTT.

This clone was counted only a few times. This sequence joins TRBV5-4 and TRBJ1-6, with 8 bases identical to TRBD1. CDR3 length: 14 amino acids. V shed 2 bases and J 7 bases; nucleotides not matched to a gene: 2. The germline CDR1 and CDR2 sequences are SGHNT and YYREEE (reference sequence). The CDR3 region has the DNA TGTGCCAGCAGCTTACAGGGGGTCAATTCACCCCTCCACTTT. Amino acid sequence: CASSLQGVNSPLHF. The full variable domain, in which reference TRBV5-4 and TRBJ1-6 provide the parts outside the CDR3, is ETGVTQSPTHLIKTRGQQVTLRCSSQSGHNTVSWYQQALGQGPQFIFQYYREEENGRGNFPPRFSGLQFPNYSSELNVNALELDDSALYLCASSLQGVNSPLHFGNGTRLTVT.

The chain recombines TRBV6-5 with TRBJ2-7; 7 bases are a match to TRBD1. The trim removed 0 bases at V and 3 bases at J, leaving 2 bases unmatched. This CDR3 comprises 14 residues. The germline gives CDR1 MNHEY, CDR2 SVGAGI. CDR3 region: CASSYSDRNYEQYF. The CDR3 DNA follows: TGTGCCAGCAGTTACTCGGACAGGAACTACGAGCAGTACTTC.

The chain joins TRBV4-3 to TRBJ2-3; the match to TRBD2 covers 10 bases. V lost 0 bases to trimming and J lost 7 bases; unmatched junction nucleotides: 4. Per the germline V gene, CDR1 is LGHNA and CDR2 is YSLEER. This CDR3 region has 15 residues. The CDR3 DNA is TGCGCCAGCAGCCAAGAAACTAGCGGGGTATATACGCAGTATTTT. This encodes CASSQETSGVYTQYF.

This chain connects TRBV6-4 to TRBJ2-6; perhaps TRBD1 as D (5 bases). This CDR3 region has 18 residues. V was cut by 0 bases and J by 4 bases, with 16 bases left in between. Germline V gives CDR1 MRHNA, CDR2 SNTAGT. The CDR3 coding sequence is TGTGCCAGCAGTGACTCCCAGGGCAGCCCGTTCGGGGCCAACGTCCTGACTTTC. This translates into CASSDSQGSPFGANVLTF.

The J gene is TRBJ2-3, the V gene TRBV5-6, with D possibly TRBD2 on 6 matching bases. This CDR3 has 15 residues. Germline V gene data show CDR1 as SGHDT and CDR2 as YYEEEE. V shed 4 bases and J shed 2 bases, with 14 bases lying between them. CDR3 coding DNA: TGTGCCAGCAGCGTGGGGGACTTCATCACAGATACGCAGTATTTT. Protein: CASSVGDFITDTQYF.

The chain is built from TRBV30 and TRBJ1-5, with 8 bases fitting TRBD1. Germline V lookup: CDR1 GTSNPN, CDR2 SVGIG (reference sequence). The CDR3 runs 17 residues. The ends lost 4 bases at V and 0 bases at J; junction bases unmatched: 11. The CDR3 region has the DNA TGTGCCTGGAACCCTAAAACAGGGGGGCTTAGCAATCAGCCCCAGCATTTT. This sequence encodes CAWNPKTGGLSNQPQHF.

V is TRBV28 and J is TRBJ2-1; a weak D match, TRBD1 (6 bases). Germline CDR1 and CDR2: MDHEN and SYDVKM. Trimming left V 11 bases short and J 0 bases short, with 26 bases between. The CDR3 contains 18 residues. The CDR3 here is CAHKPGHQADSSYNEQFF. The CDR3 region has the DNA TGTGCCCACAAGCCGGGACACCAGGCCGATAGCTCCTACAATGAGCAGTTCTTC.

The gene calls are TRBV5-1 and TRBJ1-2, with TRBD1 matching over 9 bases. The CDR3 is 14 residues long. The germline V gene has CDR1 SGHRS and CDR2 YFSETQ. With V trimmed by 3 bases and J by 2 bases, 2 bases remained unmatched. The CDR3 coding sequence is TGCGCCAGCAGCTGGGGACAGGGCAACTATGGCTACACCTTC. Translated: CASSWGQGNYGYTF.

This clone was detected only once. V is TRBV19 and J is TRBJ1-2; maybe TRBD1 (6 bases). Trimming shortened V by 4 bases and J by 4 bases, and 13 bases separated the two germline ends. The length of the CDR3 is 14 residues. CDR1 is LNHDA, CDR2 SQIVND, per germline (reference sequence). The DNA of the CDR3 is TGTGCCAGTAGTACAGGGGTGCTAATCTATGGCTACACCTTC. It encodes CASSTGVLIYGYTF.

The CDR3 protein is CASSTTGGKGEQYF. The CDR3 nucleotides are TGTGCCAGCAGCACTACAGGGGGAAAGGGCGAGCAGTACTTC. V is TRBV9 and J is TRBJ2-7; 8 bases match TRBD1. Looked up from germline, CDR1 is SGDLS and CDR2 is YYNGEE. J was trimmed by 6 bases and V by 4 bases; bases with no gene match: 9. The CDR3 spans 14 residues.

This sequence joins TRBV6-6 and TRBJ1-1, with 7 bases fitting TRBD1. CDR3 size: 13 residues. V lost 6 bases to trimming and J lost 7 bases; unmatched junction nucleotides: 8. Germline V gene sequence: CDR1 MNHNY, CDR2 SVGAGI (reference sequence). CDR3 protein: CASRDDRDSEAFF. The CDR3 region has the DNA TGTGCCAGCAGGGACGACCGGGACAGTGAAGCTTTCTTT.

This chain links TRBV3-1 (or the pseudogene TRBV3-2) with TRBJ2-7, with 9 nucleotides matching TRBD2. V was pared by 2 bases and J by 3 bases, with 14 bases of the junction left unmatched. CDR3 length: 18 residues. Germline loops: CDR1 LGHDT, CDR2 YNNKEL (reference sequence). The chain's CDR3 is CASSQTFLSGGSYYEQYF. In DNA, the CDR3 is TGTGCCAGCAGCCAAACGTTCCTAAGCGGGGGGTCTTACTACGAGCAGTACTTC.

The chain couples TRBV18 to TRBJ2-5; D is unresolved. Germline lookup yields CDR1 KGHSH and CDR2 LQKENI. This CDR3 is 15 amino acids long. V was pared by 3 bases and J by 3 bases, with 14 bases between. The CDR3 is CASSPSGRVEETQYF. As DNA, the CDR3 is TGTGCCAGCTCACCTTCCGGCCGGGTCGAAGAGACCCAGTACTTC. The variable domain in full, with the rest retrieved from reference TRBV18 and TRBJ2-5, is NAGVMQNPRHLVRRRGQEARLRCSPMKGHSHVYWYRQLPEEGLKFMVYLQKENIIDESGMPKERFSAEFPKEGPSILRIQQVVRGDSAAYFCASSPSGRVEETQYFGPGTRLLVL.

The genes are TRBV6-6 and TRBJ1-1; D gene ambiguous. CDR1 and CDR2 from the germline V gene are MNHNY and SVGAGI (reference sequence). Trimming cost V 2 bases and J 1 base, with 11 bases left between them. The CDR3 spans 15 residues. CDR3 nucleotide sequence: TGTGCCAGCAGTTACACTCACAGTAAGAACACTGAAGCTTTCTTT. Its translation: CASSYTHSKNTEAFF.

V usage is TRBV5-1 and J usage is TRBJ1-4; 9 bases are a match to TRBD1. This CDR3 region has 17 residues. J gave up 0 bases and V 3 bases, and 6 bases lay outside the gene matches. CDR1 SGHRS and CDR2 YFSETQ come from the germline V gene. The CDR3 loop reads CASSSGTGQATNEKLFF. In DNA form, the CDR3 reads TGCGCCAGCAGCTCCGGGACAGGGCAAGCAACTAATGAAAAACTGTTTTTT. Drawing the rest from reference TRBV5-1 and TRBJ1-4, the complete variable domain is KAGVTQTPRYLIKTRGQQVTLSCSPISGHRSVSWYQQTPGQGLQFLFEYFSETQRNKGNFPGRFSGRQFSNSRSEMNVSTLELGDSALYLCASSSGTGQATNEKLFFGSGTQLSVL.

The gene calls are TRBV12-5 and TRBJ2-5, with D maybe TRBD2 (6 bases). V lost 1 base and J 6 bases, leaving 15 bases between the germline ends. The CDR3 totals 15 residues. CDR1 and CDR2 from the germline V gene are LGHNT and FRNRAP. Here the CDR3 reads CASGLDGGTVKTQYF. The CDR3 bases are TGTGCTAGTGGTTTGGACGGCGGGACCGTAAAGACCCAGTACTTC.

This chain uses TRBV6-4 with TRBJ2-3, with D possibly TRBD2 on 5 matching bases. CDR1 and CDR2 (germline): MRHNA, SNTAGT. This CDR3 contains 15 residues. Trimming stripped 7 bases from V and 3 bases from J, with 17 bases between. CDR3: CASIRTQVRTDTQYF. Here the CDR3 DNA reads TGTGCCAGCATACGGACTCAGGTCAGGACAGATACGCAGTATTTT.

The V and J genes are TRBV24-1 and TRBJ2-2, with 7 bases fitting TRBD2. The CDR3 length is 16 residues. Losses at the gene ends were 4 bases for V and 6 bases for J; bases not matched to a gene: 10. The germline V gene encodes CDR1 KGHDR and CDR2 SFDVKD. CDR3: CATSEPGLVGPGELFF. The CDR3, as DNA: TGTGCCACCAGTGAACCAGGACTAGTAGGTCCCGGGGAGCTGTTTTTT.

This chain joins TRBV18 and TRBJ2-1; D is unclear. Germline CDR1 KGHSH, CDR2 LQKENI. The ends were cut back, 0 bases at V and 6 bases at J, with 6 bases in the middle. The CDR3 is 13 residues long. CDR3 region: CASSPPPGNEQFF. The CDR3 DNA sequence: TGTGCCAGCTCACCACCGCCGGGCAATGAGCAGTTCTTC.

The V call is TRBV7-2, the J call TRBJ2-5; a possible D gene is TRBD2 (6 bases). The V gene lost 2 bases and the J gene lost 2 bases, with 12 bases spanning the gap. The CDR3 loop spans 15 amino acids. Germline CDR1 is SGHTA and CDR2 is FQGNSA. CDR3 nucleotides: TGTGCCAGCAGCTTATGGGGGGAAAATCAAGAGACCCAGTACTTC. This translates into CASSLWGENQETQYF.

V gene TRBV5-4 combines with J gene TRBJ1-2; D is unresolved. The V gene's germline CDR1 is SGHNT and CDR2 YYREEE (reference sequence). The V gene lost 2 bases and the J gene lost 8 bases, with 13 bases spanning the gap. This CDR3 region has 13 residues. The CDR3 nucleotides read TGTGCCAGCAGCTTAGGCCTCTCGGGAGGCTACACCTTC. It translates to CASSLGLSGGYTF.

The chain has TRBV5-1 and TRBJ2-3, with TRBD2 identical over 8 bases. The CDR3 is 14 residues long. Germline assignment: CDR1 SGHRS and CDR2 YFSETQ. After removal of 9 bases from V and 1 base from J, the junction contained 7 bases not matched to a gene. The CDR3 sequence is CATKAGAGTDTQYF. Here the CDR3 DNA reads TGCGCCACCAAAGCGGGAGCGGGCACAGATACGCAGTATTTT.

The chain joins TRBV20-1 to TRBJ1-1, with D uncertain. CDR3 length: 11 residues. CDR1 DFQATT and CDR2 SNEGSKA come from the germline V gene (reference sequence). Trimming took off 5 bases at V and 3 bases at J, with 7 bases between the two ends. CDR3 sequence reads: CSAWRDTEAFF. The DNA of the CDR3 is TGCAGTGCTTGGAGAGACACTGAAGCTTTCTTT.